These T cell receptor beta chains were read from a single sample in a study of breast tumors, draining lymph nodes, adjacent tissues. TCRdb redid the calling of the multiplex PCR reads with MiXCR, one entry per CDR3 protein. The sample has about 130,000 distinct CDR3 sequences; 15% to 20% are singletons. Input material: axillary lymph node tissue. These receptors originate from a female donor with breast cancer. Some clones in this sample may be carry-over from other donors' samples. CDR3s include the opening cysteine and the closing phenylalanine or tryptophan. Fields, in order: CDR3 length, clone size, J gene, V gene, D gene, CDR3 DNA, CDR3 protein. D genes are given only for firm matches. Part of the rows lack a size; the others show once, few, many or a class for expanded clones.

14 | many | TRBJ1-6 | TRBV7-3 | NA | TGTGCCAGCAGCTTACTAGGGAATAATTCACCCCTCCACTTT | CASSLLGNNSPLHF
17 | NA | TRBJ2-3 | TRBV4-1 | TRBD2 | TGCGCCAGCAGCCAAGAGGCAGCGGGAGGGTGGGCAGATACGCAGTATTTT | CASSQEAAGGWADTQYF
13 | many | TRBJ1-2 | TRBV2 | TRBD1 | TGTGCCAGCAGTGGGGACAGTAACTATGGCTACACCTTC | CASSGDSNYGYTF
15 | few | TRBJ2-2 | TRBV5-6 | NA | TGTGCCAGCAGCAGGGGGGGCCTAGCTGGCGGGGAGCTGTTTTTT | CASSRGGLAGGELFF
14 | many | TRBJ2-7 | TRBV5-1 | NA | TGCGCCAGCAGCTTCGGAGACAGCGTCTACGAGCAGTACTTC | CASSFGDSVYEQYF
14 | few | TRBJ1-4 | TRBV3-1 | TRBD1 | TGTGCCAGCAGTTACAGGGGGTCAGAGGAAAAACTGTTTTTT | CASSYRGSEEKLFF
14 | once | TRBJ2-1 | TRBV20-1 | NA | TGCAGTGCTAGATTTTGGGGGGCCTACAATGAGCAGTTCTTC | CSARFWGAYNEQFF
14 | many | TRBJ2-1 | TRBV4-1 | TRBD1 | TGCGCCAGCAGGACCGGGACAGGCTACAATGAGCAGTTCTTC | CASRTGTGYNEQFF
14 | many | TRBJ2-3 | TRBV2 | TRBD2 | TGTGCCAGCAGTGACGGGAGGTGGACAGATACGCAGTATTTT | CASSDGRWTDTQYF
14 | many | TRBJ2-7 | TRBV20-1 | NA | TGCAGTGCGGATAAGGAGGGGGCGCCGTACGAGCAGTACTTC | CSADKEGAPYEQYF
13 | many | TRBJ2-5 | TRBV24-1 | NA | TGTGCCACCAGTGATGGGCTAGGGGAGACCCAGTACTTC | CATSDGLGETQYF
15 | few | TRBJ2-5 | TRBV7-2 | NA | TGTGCCAGCAGCCCCGGAATCAGGAACCAAGAGACCCAGTACTTC | CASSPGIRNQETQYF
16 | NA | TRBJ2-1 | TRBV20-1 | TRBD2 | TGCAGTGCTAGGGCGCGGACTAGCGGCAATTACAATGAGCAGTTCTTC | CSARARTSGNYNEQFF
17 | many | TRBJ2-7 | TRBV7-6 | NA | TGTGCCAGCAGCTTAGCGGGTCCTACTCCCAGCTCCTACGAGCAGTACTTC | CASSLAGPTPSSYEQYF
15 | NA | TRBJ2-5 | TRBV15 | NA | TGTGCCACCAGCAGGAGTGGGCAGATACAAGAGACCCAGTACTTC | CATSRSGQIQETQYF
15 | many | TRBJ2-1 | TRBV11-2 | TRBD2 | TGTGCCAGCAGCGAAGTCGGGACTAGCGGCAATGAGCAGTTCTTC | CASSEVGTSGNEQFF
12 | NA | TRBJ2-5 | TRBV7-9 | NA | TGTGCCAGCAGCGTAGACAGGGAGACCCAGTACTTC | CASSVDRETQYF
16 | many | TRBJ2-3 | TRBV2 | TRBD2 | TGTGCCAGCACCCGGGGTCGAGCGGGGGGTGCAGATACGCAGTATTTT | CASTRGRAGGADTQYF
16 | few | TRBJ2-1 | TRBV28 | TRBD2 | TGTGCCAGCAGTCCGTTAACTAGCGGGAGTTCCAATGAGCAGTTCTTC | CASSPLTSGSSNEQFF
16 | few | TRBJ2-2 | TRBV6-2/TRBV6-3 | TRBD1 | TGTGCCAGCAACCTGGGGGGGACAGGGAAAACCGGGGAGCTGTTTTTT | CASNLGGTGKTGELFF